What follows are 7 T cell receptor beta chains derived from one specimen sequenced in a study of blood T cells in healthy people across ages. Then a second PCR, running roughly 7 to 11 cycles, was carried out with a sample-barcoded 5' primer and a J-beta primer mix. TCRdb ran MiXCR on the 5' RACE reads and lists one entry per CDR3 protein. This table has over 700,000 distinct CDR3 sequences, more than 20% appearing once. The same sample was also studied in work on T cells of mothers and their children.

Sequencing was carried out using blood. The receptors shown here come from a boy aged 10-17 years in good health.

This clonotype turned up a few times. One end of the junction is discordant with germline, which a read error may explain. The chain has TRBV4-2 and TRBJ2-5; the D gene is possibly TRBD1 (5 bases). CDR3 size: 11 residues. Looked up from germline, CDR1 is LGHNA and CDR2 is YNFKEQ. Here the CDR3 reads CASSQEGPMDF. For the CDR3, the DNA is TGTGCCAGCAGCCAAGAGGGGCCAATGGACTTC.

The rearrangement uses TRBV29-1 and TRBJ2-5, with no clear D. The DNA matches TRBJ2-7 better at its end, which makes the J call doubtful. The CDR3 covers 13 residues. Germline CDR1 is SQVTM and CDR2 is ANQGSEA. The CDR3 DNA sequence: TGCAGCGTTGAAGATACGGGTACCTACGAGCAGTACTTC. Translated: CSVEDTGTYEQYF.

This clonotype was detected a few times. An end of the junction differs from the germline gene, which may be a read error. The chain links TRBV7-2 to TRBJ2-5, with D maybe TRBD1 (6 bases). Germline V CDR1 and CDR2: SGHTA, FQGNSA. This CDR3 is built from 12 residues. The CDR3 is CASSQQGSGSFF. CDR3 sequence (DNA): TGTGCCAGCAGCCAACAGGGTAGTGGGTCGTTCTTC.

The rearrangement links TRBV5-1 to TRBJ2-1; 11 bases match TRBD1. This CDR3 has 14 amino acids. Germline values: CDR1 SGHRS, CDR2 YFSETQ. The ends lost 2 bases at V and 10 bases at J; junction bases unmatched: 5. The CDR3 loop is CASSFGQGAGEQFF. The CDR3 nucleotides are TGCGCCAGCAGCTTCGGACAGGGGGCCGGGGAGCAGTTCTTC.

V usage is TRBV9 and J usage is TRBJ2-5; weak D call: TRBD2 (5 bases). Judging by the DNA end, TRBJ2-1 fits better; the J call may be wrong. Germline CDR1 SGDLS, CDR2 YYNGEE. The CDR3 contains 13 residues. CDR3 DNA sequence: TGTGCCAGCAACGAGGCGGGCGTTAATGAGCAGTTCTTC. Amino acids: CASNEAGVNEQFF.

This rearrangement joins TRBV10-3 to TRBJ2-3; unclear D gene. Germline-derived CDR1 and CDR2 are ENHRY and SYGVKD. The V and J ends lost 0 bases and 2 bases respectively, with 3 bases between them. The CDR3 consists of 13 residues. The CDR3 region has the DNA TGTGCCATCAGTGAGTCTCCCACAGATACGCAGTATTTT. Its protein is CAISESPTDTQYF.

This chain joins TRBV6-5 and TRBJ2-7; D uncertain. Trimming cost V 5 bases and J 0 bases, with 11 bases left between them. Germline loops: CDR1 MNHEY, CDR2 SVGAGI. The CDR3 is made up of 14 amino acids. DNA for the CDR3: TGTGCCAGCAGTAACATACCGAGCTCCTACGAGCAGTACTTC. It translates to CASSNIPSSYEQYF.